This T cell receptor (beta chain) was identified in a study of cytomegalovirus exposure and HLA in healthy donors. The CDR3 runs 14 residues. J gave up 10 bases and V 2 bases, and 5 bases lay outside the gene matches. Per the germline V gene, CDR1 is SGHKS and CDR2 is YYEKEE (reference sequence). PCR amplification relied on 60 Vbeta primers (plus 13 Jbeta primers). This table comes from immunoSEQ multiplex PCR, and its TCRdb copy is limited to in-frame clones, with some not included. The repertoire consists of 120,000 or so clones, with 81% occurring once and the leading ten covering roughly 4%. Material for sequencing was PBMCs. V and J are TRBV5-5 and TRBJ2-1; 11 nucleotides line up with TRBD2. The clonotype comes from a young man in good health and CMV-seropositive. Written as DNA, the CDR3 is TGTGCCAGCAGCTTACTAGCGGGAGTAGGGGAGCAGTTCTTC. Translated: CASSLLAGVGEQFF.